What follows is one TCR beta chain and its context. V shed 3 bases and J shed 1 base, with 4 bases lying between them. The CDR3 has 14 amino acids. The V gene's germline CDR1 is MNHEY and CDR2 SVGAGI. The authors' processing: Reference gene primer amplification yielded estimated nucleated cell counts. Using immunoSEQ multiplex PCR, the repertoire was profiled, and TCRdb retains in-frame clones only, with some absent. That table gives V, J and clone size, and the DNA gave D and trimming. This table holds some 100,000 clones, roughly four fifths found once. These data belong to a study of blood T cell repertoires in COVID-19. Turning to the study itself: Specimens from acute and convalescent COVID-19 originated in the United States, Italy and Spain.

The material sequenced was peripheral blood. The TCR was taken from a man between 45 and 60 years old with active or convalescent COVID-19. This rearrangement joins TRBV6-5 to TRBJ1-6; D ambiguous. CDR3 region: CASSYNSYNSPLHF. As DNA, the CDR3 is TGTGCCAGCAGTTATAATTCCTATAATTCACCCCTCCACTTT.